This T cell receptor beta chain appears in the sequencing data of a study of T cell repertoires in cytomegalovirus infection. Study as a whole: Matching HLA type, along with CMV infection, was indicated by public TCR beta signatures.

This clonotype was found many times. Antigen specificity is unknown. Overall study findings and caveats: The cumulative frequency of public TCR beta families distinguished individuals who carried CMV together with the relevant HLA.

Via MiXCR, TCRdb re-called the reads, giving one row per CDR3 protein. The repertoire consists of approximately 320,000 distinct CDR3 sequences, with around 9.5% occurring once and the leading ten covering 3.5% to 4.5%. The sequenced sample was PBMCs. This receptor was obtained from a human donor in good health (CMV status not recorded). Some clones in this sample may be carry-over from other donors' samples.

The CDR3 coding sequence is TGTGCCAGCAGAAGGGATGGGTCGACTGAAGCTTTCTTT. It translates to CASRRDGSTEAFF. The gene calls are TRBV7-2 and TRBJ1-1, with no clear D. The CDR3 spans 13 residues. V dropped 6 bases and J dropped 5 bases, with 13 bases sitting between them. Germline V lookup: CDR1 SGHTA, CDR2 FQGNSA.